The sequence of this T cell receptor beta chain was determined in a study of graft-versus-host responses after intestinal transplantation. On the study more broadly: Transplantation in recipients was multivisceral, liver-intestinal, or isolated intestinal. Anti-thymocyte globulin was used for induction in all recipients, who then took tacrolimus and steroids for roughly three years. Study observations and caveats: Researchers found GvH clones in recipient marrow, and some showed up first in ileum or blood. Declines in HvG clones occurring early post-transplant were associated with peak circulating GvH clone levels.

A word on this clone: What it binds is unknown.

TCRdb keeps only in-frame clones here, not all; method: immunoSEQ multiplex PCR. Of some 83,000 clones in the sample, 91% were seen once. The source is a human donor who received an intestinal transplant. The input for sequencing was unstimulated CD4+ T cells sorted from spleen or lymph node cells, taken before intestinal transplant.

CDR3 bases: TGTGCCTGGAGCAACAGGGGCTCTGGGGCCAACGTCCTGACTTTC. Amino acid sequence: CAWSNRGSGANVLTF. This rearrangement joins TRBV30 to TRBJ2-6; 7 bases map to TRBD1. After removal of 3 bases from V and 0 bases from J, the junction contained 2 bases not matched to a gene. The CDR3 runs to 15 residues. CDR1 and CDR2 from the germline V gene are GTSNPN and SVGIG (reference sequence). The whole variable domain, remainder taken from reference TRBV30 and TRBJ2-6, is SQTIHQWPATLVQPVGSPLSLECTVEGTSNPNLYWYRQAAGRGLQLLFYSVGIGQISSEVPQNLSASRPQDRQFILSSKKLLLSDSGFYLCAWSNRGSGANVLTFGAGSRLTVL.